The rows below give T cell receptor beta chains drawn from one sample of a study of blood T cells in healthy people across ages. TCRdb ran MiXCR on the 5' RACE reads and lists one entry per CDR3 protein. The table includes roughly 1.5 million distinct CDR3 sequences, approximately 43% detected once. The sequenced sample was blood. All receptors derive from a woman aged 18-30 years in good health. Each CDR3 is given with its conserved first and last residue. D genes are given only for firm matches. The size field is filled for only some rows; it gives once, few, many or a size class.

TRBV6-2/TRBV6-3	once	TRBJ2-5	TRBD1	TGTGCCAGCACCCACCGACAGGGGCAAGAGACCCAGTACTTC	CASTHRQGQETQYF
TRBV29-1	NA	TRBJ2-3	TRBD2	TGCAGCGCCGTCCTAGCGGGGGGTCAATACACAGATACGCAGTATTTT	CSAVLAGGQYTDTQYF
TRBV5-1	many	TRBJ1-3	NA	TGCGCCAGCAGCTCGGATCCTTACTCTGGAAACACCATATATTTT	CASSSDPYSGNTIYF
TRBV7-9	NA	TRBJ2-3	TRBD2	TGTGCCAGCATGTCCCTCAGCGGGACCACAGATACGCAGTATTTT	CASMSLSGTTDTQYF
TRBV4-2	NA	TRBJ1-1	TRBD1	TGTGCCAGCAGCCAAGTCCAGGGGGAAGGCACTGAAGCTTTCTTT	CASSQVQGEGTEAFF
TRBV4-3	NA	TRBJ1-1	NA	TGCGCCAGCAGCCAAGTACTAGGGCTGAACACTGAAGCTTTCTTT	CASSQVLGLNTEAFF
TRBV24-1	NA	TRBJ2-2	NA	TGTGCCACCAGTGATTTGAACGGTCGTTTCGGGGAGCTGTTTTTT	CATSDLNGRFGELFF
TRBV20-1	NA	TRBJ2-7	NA	TGCAGTGCTAGAGATCTCCTAGAGGTCTCCTACGAGCAGTACTTC	CSARDLLEVSYEQYF
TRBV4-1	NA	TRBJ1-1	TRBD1	TGCGCCAGCAGCCAGGAGACAGGGCTGACGGACACTGAAGCTTTCTTT	CASSQETGLTDTEAFF
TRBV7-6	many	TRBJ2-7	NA	TGTGCCAGCAGCTTACAGGGAGATTACGAGCAGTACTTC	CASSLQGDYEQYF
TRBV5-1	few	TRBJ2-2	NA	TGCGCCAGCAGCTCGGTCCCGATAACCGGGGAGCTGTTTTTT	CASSSVPITGELFF
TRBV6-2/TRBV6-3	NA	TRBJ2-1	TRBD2	TGTGCCAGCAGTATCCGGGACTACCCCTACAATGAGCAGTTCTTC	CASSIRDYPYNEQFF
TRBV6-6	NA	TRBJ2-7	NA	TGTGCCAGCAGTTACCCCCTGGACAGCGGCTCCTACGAGCAGTACTTC	CASSYPLDSGSYEQYF
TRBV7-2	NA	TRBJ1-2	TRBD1	TGTGCCAGCAGCCTAGACAGGGGGCGCTCTGGCTACACCTTC	CASSLDRGRSGYTF
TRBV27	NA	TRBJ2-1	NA	TGTGCCAGCGAGCCGGGGCCCTTCTACAATGAGCAGTTCTTC	CASEPGPFYNEQFF
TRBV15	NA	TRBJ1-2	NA	TGTGCCACCAGCAGAGATCTGGACGCAGCGTACTATGGCTACACCTTC	CATSRDLDAAYYGYTF
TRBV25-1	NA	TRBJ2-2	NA	TGTGCCAGTCACCGGGCCGGGTACGAGGGGGAGCTGTTTTTT	CASHRAGYEGELFF
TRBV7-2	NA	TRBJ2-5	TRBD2	TGTGCCAGCAGCTTACACCGAGCGGGAGACAATGAGCAGTACTTC	CASSLHRAGDNEQYF
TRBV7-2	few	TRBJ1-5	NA	TGTGCCAGCAGCTTAAAAGGGATTGGTGGTCAGCCCCAGCATTTT	CASSLKGIGGQPQHF
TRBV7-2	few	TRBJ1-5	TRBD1	TGTGCCAGCAGCTTAACCCGGGACAGGAATCAGCCCCAGCATTTT	CASSLTRDRNQPQHF
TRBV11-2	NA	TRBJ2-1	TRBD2	TGTGCCACCGAAACTAGCGGGAGTATCTATGAGCAGTTCTTC	CATETSGSIYEQFF
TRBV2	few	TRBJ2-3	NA	TGTGCCAGCAGTGAAGTGGCAGATACGCAGTATTTT	CASSEVADTQYF
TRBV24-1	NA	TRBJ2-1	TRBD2	TGTGCCACCAGTGATGGCGTTGGACTAGCGGGAGAATCGGCCTACAATGAGCAGTTCTTC	CATSDGVGLAGESAYNEQFF
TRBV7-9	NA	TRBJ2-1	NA	TGTGCCAGCAGCTTAGCTGGGTTCGACAATGAGCAGTTCTTC	CASSLAGFDNEQFF
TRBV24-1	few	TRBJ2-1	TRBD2	TGTGCCACCAGTGAAACTAGCGGGGGGTTCTACAATGAGCAGTTCTTC	CATSETSGGFYNEQFF
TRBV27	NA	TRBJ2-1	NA	TGTGCCAGCAGTTTATGGGGGTCCCGCTCCTACAATGAGCAGTTCTTC	CASSLWGSRSYNEQFF
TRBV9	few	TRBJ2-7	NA	TGTGCCAGCAGCGTCGACGACAGGCTCTCCTACGAGCAGTACTTC	CASSVDDRLSYEQYF
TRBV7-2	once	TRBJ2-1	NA	TGTGCCAGCAGCCCCTCCTCCAATTCCTACAATGAGCAGTTCTTC	CASSPSSNSYNEQFF
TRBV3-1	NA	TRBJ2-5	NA	TGTGCCACCGGAGGAGGGTTGGTAGAGACCCAGTACTTC	CATGGGLVETQYF
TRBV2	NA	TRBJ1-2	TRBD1	TGTGCCTCCTGGACAGGGAGTAACTATGGCTACACCTTC	CASWTGSNYGYTF
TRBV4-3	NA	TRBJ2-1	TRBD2	TGCGCCAGCAGCCAAACTCAACACCGGGGGGGCCGCGGCGAGCAGTTCTTC	CASSQTQHRGGRGEQFF
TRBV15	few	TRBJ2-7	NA	TGTGCCACCAGCAGAACAGTAGCTGACGAGCAGTACTTC	CATSRTVADEQYF
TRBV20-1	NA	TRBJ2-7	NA	TGCAGTGCTAGAGACATTCGGGAGATAGCGTTCCCCCCGGGGGAGCAGTACTTC	CSARDIREIAFPPGEQYF
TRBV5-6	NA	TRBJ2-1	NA	TGTGCCAGCAGCCCCTTTTTAGGAATTTACTACAATGAGCAGTTCTTC	CASSPFLGIYYNEQFF
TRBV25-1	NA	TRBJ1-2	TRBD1	TGTGCCAGCACACAGGGGGCGTGGATGGATGGCTACACCTTC	CASTQGAWMDGYTF
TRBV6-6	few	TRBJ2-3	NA	TGTGCCAGCAGTTACTCACCGTCTAGCACAGATACGCAGTATTTT	CASSYSPSSTDTQYF
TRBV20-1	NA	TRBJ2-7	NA	TGCAGTGCTTCTGCGGGGGACAATGAGCAGTACTTC	CSASAGDNEQYF
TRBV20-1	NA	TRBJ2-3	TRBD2	TGCAGTGCTAGAGACCCTAGCGGGAGGGCGGATACGCAGTATTTT	CSARDPSGRADTQYF
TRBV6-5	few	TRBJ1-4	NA	TGTGCCAGCAGTCCCTTATTGGCAAGTGAAAAACTGTTTTTT	CASSPLLASEKLFF
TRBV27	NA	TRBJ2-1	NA	TGTGCCAGCAGTGCGTCTCCATCCGTTAATGAGCAGTTCTTC	CASSASPSVNEQFF
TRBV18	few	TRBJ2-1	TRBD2	TGTGCCAGCTCACCATTGGGACTAGCGGGAGATGAGCAGTTCTTC	CASSPLGLAGDEQFF
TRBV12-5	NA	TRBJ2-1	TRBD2	TGTGCTAGTGGTTCCTCACCGACTAGCGGGAATTATGAGCAGTTCTTC	CASGSSPTSGNYEQFF
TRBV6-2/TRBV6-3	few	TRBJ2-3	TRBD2	TGTGCCAGCAGTTACCCGACTAGCGGGGCAGATACGCAGTATTTT	CASSYPTSGADTQYF
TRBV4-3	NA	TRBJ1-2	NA	TGCGCCAGCAGCCAAGATAGGCAGAGTCATTATGGCTACACCTTC	CASSQDRQSHYGYTF
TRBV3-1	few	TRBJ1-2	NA	TGTGCCAGCACCCAAGAAGGGGATCCTAACTATGGCTACACCTTC	CASTQEGDPNYGYTF
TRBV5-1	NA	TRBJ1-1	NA	TGCGCCAGCAGCTTTGAAGGCCCAGAGACTGAAGCTTTCTTT	CASSFEGPETEAFF
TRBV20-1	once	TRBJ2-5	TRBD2	TGCAGTGCTAGAATGGCTAGCGGAGATCAAGAGACCCAGTACTTC	CSARMASGDQETQYF
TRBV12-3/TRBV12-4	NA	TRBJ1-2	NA	TGTGCCAGCAGTGAACAGGGTCCTTGGGGTGGCTACACCTTC	CASSEQGPWGGYTF
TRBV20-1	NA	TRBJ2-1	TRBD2	TGCAGTGGGGTCGGGGGGGGCAAGAATGAGCAGTTCTTC	CSGVGGGKNEQFF
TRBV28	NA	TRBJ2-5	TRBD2	TGTGCCAGCAGTTTGGGCGGGAGTTCCTTTCGGCAGTACTTC	CASSLGGSSFRQYF
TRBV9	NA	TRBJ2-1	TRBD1	TGTGCCAGCAGCGTCTGGGACAGAAACAATGAGCAGTTCTTC	CASSVWDRNNEQFF
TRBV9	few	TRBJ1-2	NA	TGTGCCAGCAGCACCCGAGGCTATGGCTACACCTTC	CASSTRGYGYTF
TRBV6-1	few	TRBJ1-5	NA	TGTGCCACCCAAGCAGGGTCGGGGCAGCCCCAGCATTTT	CATQAGSGQPQHF
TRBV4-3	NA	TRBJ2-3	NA	TGCGCCAGCAGCCAAGACTCCAGCGGCACAGATACGCAGTATTTT	CASSQDSSGTDTQYF
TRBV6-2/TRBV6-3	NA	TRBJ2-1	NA	TGTGCCAGCAGGTCCAGGCACGACCAAGAGACCCAGTTCTTC	CASRSRHDQETQFF
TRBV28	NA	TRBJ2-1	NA	TGTGCCAGCATACCCCGACCCAGCTCCTACAATGAGCAGTTCTTC	CASIPRPSSYNEQFF
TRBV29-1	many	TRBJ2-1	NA	TGCAGCGTTGATCGGCCATCGAGCTCCTACAATGAGCAGTTCTTC	CSVDRPSSSYNEQFF
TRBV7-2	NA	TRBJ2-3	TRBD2	TGTGCCAGCAGCCCTCGCCCGACTAGCGTTCCTACTAGCACAGATACGCAGTATTTT	CASSPRPTSVPTSTDTQYF
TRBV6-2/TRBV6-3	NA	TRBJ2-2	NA	TGTGCCAGCTGCCCCTCCGGGAACACCGGGGAGCTGTTTTTT	CASCPSGNTGELFF
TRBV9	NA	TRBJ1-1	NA	TGTGCCAGCAGCGTAGAGCGGAAGGGGGAAGCTTTCTTT	CASSVERKGEAFF